These T cell receptor beta chains were read from a single sample in a study of blood T cell repertoires in COVID-19. Data came from immunoSEQ multiplex PCR; TCRdb stores just in-frame clones and leaves some out. The sample lists some 66,000 clones; around 93% were seen once. The sample taken for sequencing was peripheral blood. All receptors derive from a human donor in a cohort sampled during active COVID-19. CDR3s include the opening cysteine and the closing phenylalanine or tryptophan. Each record gives: V gene, J gene, CDR3 protein.

v_call: TRBV19; j_call: TRBJ1-2; cdr3_aa: CASSIRPGQGDYGYTF
v_call: TRBV28; j_call: TRBJ1-2; cdr3_aa: CAAGRRDGYTF
v_call: TRBV5-1; j_call: TRBJ2-7; cdr3_aa: CASSSDRVRRYEQYF
v_call: TRBV4-3; j_call: TRBJ2-3; cdr3_aa: CASSQDPDGRDTQYF
v_call: TRBV28; j_call: TRBJ1-1; cdr3_aa: CASSFMNTEAFF
v_call: TRBV7-2; j_call: TRBJ2-7; cdr3_aa: CASSPGQGTYEQYF
v_call: TRBV11-2; j_call: TRBJ2-1; cdr3_aa: CASSLVGGHEQFF
v_call: TRBV19; j_call: TRBJ1-2; cdr3_aa: CASSILIRQSNYGYTF
v_call: TRBV7-9; j_call: TRBJ2-7; cdr3_aa: CASSSVGQGGTYEQYF
v_call: TRBV9; j_call: TRBJ2-5; cdr3_aa: CASSVEVGGETQYF
v_call: TRBV5-6; j_call: TRBJ1-6; cdr3_aa: CASIHSRSGTAYNSPLHF
v_call: TRBV9; j_call: TRBJ2-1; cdr3_aa: CASSGTRGQGWNEQFF
v_call: TRBV9; j_call: TRBJ2-3; cdr3_aa: CASSVQPGQRADTQYF
v_call: TRBV5-5; j_call: TRBJ2-3; cdr3_aa: CASSLGDRVPDTQYF
v_call: TRBV28; j_call: TRBJ1-3; cdr3_aa: CASSSGTGASGNTIYF
v_call: TRBV2; j_call: TRBJ1-2; cdr3_aa: CASSKQGSGYTF
v_call: TRBV27; j_call: TRBJ1-5; cdr3_aa: CASRGQGLSLYSNQPQHF
v_call: TRBV18; j_call: TRBJ2-3; cdr3_aa: CASSPNVAGYTDTQYF
v_call: TRBV6-5; j_call: TRBJ2-1; cdr3_aa: CASRYEGGLAGGEQFF
v_call: TRBV7-9; j_call: TRBJ1-4; cdr3_aa: CASSLIGGVPTNEKLFF
v_call: TRBV19; j_call: TRBJ2-5; cdr3_aa: CASRASGGLQETQYF
v_call: TRBV9; j_call: TRBJ2-5; cdr3_aa: CASSVVSGGGLATQYF
v_call: TRBV7-6; j_call: TRBJ1-5; cdr3_aa: CASSLGLDRAYSNQPQHF
v_call: TRBV20-1; j_call: TRBJ2-1; cdr3_aa: CSASTLAGAPPRNNEQFF
v_call: TRBV18; j_call: TRBJ1-2; cdr3_aa: CASSPPGQGVKDYGYTF
v_call: TRBV10-1; j_call: TRBJ2-3; cdr3_aa: CASSDGSVSTDTQYF
v_call: TRBV19; j_call: TRBJ1-3; cdr3_aa: CASSTGGDSGNTIYF
v_call: TRBV3-1/TRBV3-2; j_call: TRBJ1-3; cdr3_aa: CASSATGRHSGNTIYF
v_call: TRBV27; j_call: TRBJ2-2; cdr3_aa: CASSLPTGGGGELFF